This T cell receptor beta chain was observed in a study of T cell repertoires in cytomegalovirus infection. Study-wide context: A matching HLA type, together with CMV infection, was signaled by public TCR beta signatures.

TCRdb analysed the reads with MiXCR anew, one entry per CDR3 protein. The sample includes around 270,000 distinct CDR3 sequences, approximately 9% of them seen just once. The sequence was collected from a human donor in good health (CMV status not recorded). Some clones in this sample may be carry-over from other donors' samples. The sequenced material came from PBMCs.

CDR3 residues: CASSSEGYTF. For the CDR3, the DNA is TGTGCCAGCAGTTCCGAGGGCTACACCTTC. The chain uses TRBV28 and TRBJ1-2; no clear D gene. CDR3 length: 10 amino acids. V lost 4 bases and J 8 bases, leaving 5 bases between the germline ends. Looked up from germline, CDR1 is MDHEN and CDR2 is SYDVKM.